These 8 T cell receptor beta chains share one sample of origin, sequenced in a study of CD8+ T cells in alopecia areata. Treatment meaning: oral pan-JAK inhibitor, 5-10 mg twice daily. The authors extracted RNA and reverse transcribed it into cDNA as the sequencing template. The method was immunoSEQ multiplex PCR; TCRdb's version includes in-frame clones alone and lacks a portion of them. Seen here are 150,000 or so clones, about 61% observed once, and the top ten hold approximately 16%. This material consisted of CD4+ T cells sorted from blood, taken at approximately week 56, from a patient treated with tofacitinib. The receptors stem from a human donor with alopecia areata.

The chain uses TRBV29-1 and TRBJ2-7; 9 bases are a match to TRBD1. The CDR3 is 13 residues long. Germline V gene lookup returns CDR1 SQVTM and CDR2 ANQGSEA. The CDR3 is CSGGQGQGSEQYF. CDR3 DNA: TGCAGTGGGGGACAGGGACAGGGTAGCGAGCAGTACTTC.

This clone has more than one count but fewer than ten. The rearrangement links TRBV6-5 to TRBJ1-6, with a possible D match to TRBD1 (6 bases). The ends were cut back, 6 bases at V and 10 bases at J, with 16 bases in the middle. This CDR3 is built from 14 residues. Germline V gene data show CDR1 as MNHEY and CDR2 as SVGAGI. In DNA form, the CDR3 reads TGTGCCAGCAGACGCGACACAGGGTCCTCACCCCTCCACTTT. It yields the protein CASRRDTGSSPLHF.

The J gene is TRBJ1-6, the V gene TRBV27, with 7 bases identical to TRBD1. J gave up 5 bases and V 6 bases, and 7 bases lay outside the gene matches. From germline, CDR1 is MNHEY and CDR2 SMNVEV (reference sequence). The CDR3 has 15 amino acids. The CDR3 protein is CASSFTGVNNSPLHF. The CDR3 coding sequence is TGTGCCAGCAGCTTCACAGGGGTGAATAATTCACCCCTCCACTTT.

This clone was observed a few times. The chain employs TRBV20-1 and TRBJ2-5; no definite D call. The CDR3 contains 11 residues. CDR1 DFQATT and CDR2 SNEGSKA come from the germline V gene (reference sequence). Trimming stripped 8 bases from V and 2 bases from J, with 9 bases between. CDR3 protein: CSTPYQETQYF. The CDR3 coding sequence is TGCAGTACCCCCTATCAAGAGACCCAGTACTTC.

This clone has only one observation. The CDR3 protein is CSAQGATNEKLFF. The CDR3 coding sequence is TGCAGCGCGCAGGGTGCAACTAATGAAAAACTGTTTTTT. The chain links TRBV29-1 to TRBJ1-4; TRBD1 is a possible D gene (5 bases). The CDR3 totals 13 residues. The germline V gene encodes CDR1 SQVTM and CDR2 ANQGSEA. The V end lost 7 bases, the J end lost 0 bases, and 9 bases lay between the germline ends. The variable domain in full, with the rest retrieved from reference TRBV29-1 and TRBJ1-4, is SAVISQKPSRDICQRGTSLTIQCQVDSQVTMMFWYRQQPGQSLTLIATANQGSEATYESGFVIDKFPISRPNLTFSTLTVSNMSPEDSSIYLCSAQGATNEKLFFGSGTQLSVL.

The DNA for the CDR3 is TGTGCCAGCAGCCTACAGGGGTCCGGGGGCTACGAGCAGTACTTC. Translated, it gives CASSLQGSGGYEQYF. V is TRBV27 and J is TRBJ2-7, with D possibly being TRBD1 (7 bases). The germline V gene has CDR1 MNHEY and CDR2 SMNVEV (reference sequence). This CDR3 region has 15 residues. The germline V and J ends were trimmed by 6 bases and 3 bases, with 18 bases remaining between them.

This chain uses TRBV11-3 with TRBJ1-1, with D possibly matching TRBD1 (5 bases). Per germline, CDR1 SGHNT and CDR2 YENEEA. V lost 10 bases and J 4 bases, leaving 22 bases between the germline ends. There are 15 residues in the CDR3. CDR3 DNA: TGTGCCACCCGGACGTCTCAGGGAGCGGTCACTGAAGCTTTCTTT. As protein: CATRTSQGAVTEAFF.

The gene calls are TRBV10-3 and TRBJ2-2; 7 positions match TRBD1. J was trimmed by 5 bases and V by 2 bases; bases with no gene match: 5. This CDR3 has 15 amino acids. Germline values: CDR1 ENHRY, CDR2 SYGVKD. The CDR3 bases are TGTGCCATCAGTGAGACCGCGACAGGGACCGGGGAGCTGTTTTTT. Amino acids: CAISETATGTGELFF.